This TCR beta chain comes out of a study of regulatory T cells in long-lasting Graves disease. V was pared by 3 bases and J by 4 bases, with 18 bases between. The CDR3 spans 16 residues. Germline lookup yields CDR1 SGHTA and CDR2 FQGTGA. The time point was: newly diagnosed GD, antithyroid drugs for less than 3 months. RNA from PBMCs was the source of the TCR library. Investigators prepared the TCR beta libraries by applying iRepertoire HTBI primers and Arm-PCR of CDR3 regions. TCRdb re-called the multiplex PCR reads with MiXCR, one entry per CDR3 protein. Counted here are approximately 400,000 distinct CDR3 sequences, roughly 10% occurring once; the ten biggest clones make up approximately 20%. This clonotype appeared many times. These data were likewise used in another study, on T cells in Graves' hyperthyroidism and ophthalmopathy.

The sequences come from peripheral blood mononuclear cells (PBMCs), collected at new diagnosis, from a patient treated with antithyroid drugs. The gene calls are TRBV7-3 and TRBJ2-5, with D possibly TRBD2 on 6 matching bases. This sequence originates from a woman in her late teens or twenties with Graves disease. CDR3 sequence reads: CASSFSGPRIGETQYF. As DNA, the CDR3 is TGTGCCAGCAGCTTTAGCGGTCCGCGGATTGGAGAGACCCAGTACTTC.